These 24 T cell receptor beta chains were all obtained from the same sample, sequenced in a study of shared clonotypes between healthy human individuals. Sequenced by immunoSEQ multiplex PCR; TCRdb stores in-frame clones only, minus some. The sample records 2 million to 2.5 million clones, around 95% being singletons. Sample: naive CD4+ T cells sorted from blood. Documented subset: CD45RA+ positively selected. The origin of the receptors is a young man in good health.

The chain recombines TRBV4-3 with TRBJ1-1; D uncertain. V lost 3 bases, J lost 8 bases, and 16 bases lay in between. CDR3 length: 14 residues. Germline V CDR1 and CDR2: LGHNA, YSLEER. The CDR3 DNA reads TGCGCCAGCAGCCAGGAGGGAGGTCGTGACGAAGCTTTCTTT. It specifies CASSQEGGRDEAFF.

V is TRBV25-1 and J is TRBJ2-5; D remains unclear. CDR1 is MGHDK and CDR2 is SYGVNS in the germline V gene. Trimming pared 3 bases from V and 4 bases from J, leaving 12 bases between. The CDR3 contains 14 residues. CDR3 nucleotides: TGTGCCAGCAGTGATGCTAGATTTCCAGAGACCCAGTACTTC. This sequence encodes CASSDARFPETQYF.

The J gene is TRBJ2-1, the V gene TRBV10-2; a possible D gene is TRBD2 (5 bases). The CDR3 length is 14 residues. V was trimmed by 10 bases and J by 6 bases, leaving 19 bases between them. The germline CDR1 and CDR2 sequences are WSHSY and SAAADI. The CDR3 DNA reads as TGCGCCACCACCCGTACTAGTAAAGGCAATGAGCAGTTCTTC. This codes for CATTRTSKGNEQFF.

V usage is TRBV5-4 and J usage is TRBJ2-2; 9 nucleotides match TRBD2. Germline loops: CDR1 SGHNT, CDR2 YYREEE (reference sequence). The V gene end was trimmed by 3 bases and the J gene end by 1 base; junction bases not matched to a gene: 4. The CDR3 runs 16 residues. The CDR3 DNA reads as TGTGCCAGCAGCTCGAAGACTAGCGGGAACACCGGGGAGCTGTTTTTT. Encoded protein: CASSSKTSGNTGELFF. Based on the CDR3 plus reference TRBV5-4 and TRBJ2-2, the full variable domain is ETGVTQSPTHLIKTRGQQVTLRCSSQSGHNTVSWYQQALGQGPQFIFQYYREEENGRGNFPPRFSGLQFPNYSSELNVNALELDDSALYLCASSSKTSGNTGELFFGEGSRLTVL.

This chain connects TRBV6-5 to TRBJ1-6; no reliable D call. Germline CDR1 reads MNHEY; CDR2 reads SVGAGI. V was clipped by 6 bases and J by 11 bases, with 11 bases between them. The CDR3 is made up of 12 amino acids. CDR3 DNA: TGTGCCAGCAGGGAGACCCAGACACCCCTCCACTTT. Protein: CASRETQTPLHF.

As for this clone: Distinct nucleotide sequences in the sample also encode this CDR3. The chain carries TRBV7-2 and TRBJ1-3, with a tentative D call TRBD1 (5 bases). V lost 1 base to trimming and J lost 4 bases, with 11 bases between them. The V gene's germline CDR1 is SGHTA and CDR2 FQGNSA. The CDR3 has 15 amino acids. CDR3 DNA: TGTGCCAGCAGCTTAGTGCAGGGATCCGGAAACACCATATATTTT. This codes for CASSLVQGSGNTIYF. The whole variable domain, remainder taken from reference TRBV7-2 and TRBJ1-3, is GAGVSQSPSNKVTEKGKDVELRCDPISGHTALYWYRQSLGQGLEFLIYFQGNSAPDKSGLPSDRFSAERTGGSVSTLTIQRTQQEDSAVYLCASSLVQGSGNTIYFGEGSWLTVV.

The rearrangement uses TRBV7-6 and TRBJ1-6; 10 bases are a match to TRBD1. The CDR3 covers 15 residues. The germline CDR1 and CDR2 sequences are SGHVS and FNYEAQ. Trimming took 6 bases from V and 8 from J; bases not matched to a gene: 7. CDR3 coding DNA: TGTGCCAGCAGATCTTCCGGGACAGGGGATTCACCCCTCCACTTT. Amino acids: CASRSSGTGDSPLHF.

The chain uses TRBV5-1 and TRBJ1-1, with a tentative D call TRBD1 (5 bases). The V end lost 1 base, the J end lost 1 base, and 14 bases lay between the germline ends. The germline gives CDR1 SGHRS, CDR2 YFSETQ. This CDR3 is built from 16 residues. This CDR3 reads CASSLRSGLTNTEAFF. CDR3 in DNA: TGCGCCAGCAGCTTGCGGTCAGGGCTAACGAACACTGAAGCTTTCTTT.

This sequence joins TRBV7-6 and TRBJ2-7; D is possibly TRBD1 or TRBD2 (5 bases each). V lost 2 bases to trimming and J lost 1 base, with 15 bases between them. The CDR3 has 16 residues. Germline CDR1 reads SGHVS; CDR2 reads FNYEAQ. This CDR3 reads CASSLSPGTVSYEQYF. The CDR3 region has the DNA TGTGCCAGCAGCTTAAGCCCCGGGACCGTTTCCTACGAGCAGTACTTC.

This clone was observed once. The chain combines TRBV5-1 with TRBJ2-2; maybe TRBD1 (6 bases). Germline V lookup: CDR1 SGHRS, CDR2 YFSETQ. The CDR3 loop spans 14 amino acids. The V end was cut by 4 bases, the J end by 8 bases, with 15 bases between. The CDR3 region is CASSLQGWEGELFF. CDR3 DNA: TGCGCCAGCAGCCTACAGGGATGGGAAGGGGAGCTGTTTTTT.

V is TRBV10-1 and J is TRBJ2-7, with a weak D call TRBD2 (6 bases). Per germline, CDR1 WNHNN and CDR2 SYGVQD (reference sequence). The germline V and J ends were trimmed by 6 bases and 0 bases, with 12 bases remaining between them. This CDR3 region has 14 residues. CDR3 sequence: CASSPAGSSYEQYF. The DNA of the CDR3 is TGCGCCAGCAGCCCCGCGGGAAGCTCCTACGAGCAGTACTTC.

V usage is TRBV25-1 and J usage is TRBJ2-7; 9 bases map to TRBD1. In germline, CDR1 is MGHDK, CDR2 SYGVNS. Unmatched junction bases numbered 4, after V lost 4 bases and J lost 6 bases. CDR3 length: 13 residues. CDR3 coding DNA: TGTGCCAGCAGTGGCCGGGACAGGGCCGAGCAGTACTTC. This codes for CASSGRDRAEQYF.

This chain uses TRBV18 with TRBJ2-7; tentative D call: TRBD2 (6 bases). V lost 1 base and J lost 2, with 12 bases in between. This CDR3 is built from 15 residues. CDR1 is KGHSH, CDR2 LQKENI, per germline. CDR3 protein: CASSPRLGTTYEQYF. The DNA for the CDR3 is TGTGCCAGCTCACCACGACTAGGGACGACCTACGAGCAGTACTTC.

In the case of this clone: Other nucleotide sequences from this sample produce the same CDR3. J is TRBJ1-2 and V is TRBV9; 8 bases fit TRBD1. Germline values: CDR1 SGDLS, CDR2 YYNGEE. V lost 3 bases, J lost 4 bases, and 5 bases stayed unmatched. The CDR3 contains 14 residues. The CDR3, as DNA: TGTGCCAGCAGCGCCGGACAGGGCCCCTATGGCTACACCTTC. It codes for CASSAGQGPYGYTF.

Here the CDR3 reads CASSIPGRDGLAQYF. Here the CDR3 DNA reads TGTGCCAGTAGTATACCGGGGCGCGATGGCCTGGCTCAGTACTTC. The rearrangement joins TRBV19 to TRBJ2-7; the D gene could be TRBD1 or TRBD2 (5 bases each). Germline V CDR1 and CDR2: LNHDA, SQIVND (reference sequence). The V end was cut by 2 bases, the J end by 10 bases, with 21 bases between. This CDR3 is built from 15 residues.

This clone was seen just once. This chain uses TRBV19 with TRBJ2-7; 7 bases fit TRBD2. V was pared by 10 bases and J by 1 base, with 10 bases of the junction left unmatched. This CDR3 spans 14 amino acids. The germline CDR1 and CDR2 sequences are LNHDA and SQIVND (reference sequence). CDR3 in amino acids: CATEPGGRSYEQYF. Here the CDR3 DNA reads TGTGCCACTGAACCTGGCGGGAGATCCTACGAGCAGTACTTC.

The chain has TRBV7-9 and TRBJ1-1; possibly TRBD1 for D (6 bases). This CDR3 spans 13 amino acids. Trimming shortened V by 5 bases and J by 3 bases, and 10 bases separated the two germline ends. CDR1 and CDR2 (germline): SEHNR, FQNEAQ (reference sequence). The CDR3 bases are TGTGCCAGCAGCACACAGGGAGACACTGAAGCTTTCTTT. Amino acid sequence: CASSTQGDTEAFF.

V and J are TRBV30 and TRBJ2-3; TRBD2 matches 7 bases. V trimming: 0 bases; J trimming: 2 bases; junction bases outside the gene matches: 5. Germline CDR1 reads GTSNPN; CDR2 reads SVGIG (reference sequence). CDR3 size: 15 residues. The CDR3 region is CAWSVAGAFTDTQYF. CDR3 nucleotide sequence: TGTGCCTGGAGTGTTGCGGGAGCCTTCACAGATACGCAGTATTTT. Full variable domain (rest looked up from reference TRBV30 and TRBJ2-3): SQTIHQWPATLVQPVGSPLSLECTVEGTSNPNLYWYRQAAGRGLQLLFYSVGIGQISSEVPQNLSASRPQDRQFILSSKKLLLSDSGFYLCAWSVAGAFTDTQYFGPGTRLTVL.

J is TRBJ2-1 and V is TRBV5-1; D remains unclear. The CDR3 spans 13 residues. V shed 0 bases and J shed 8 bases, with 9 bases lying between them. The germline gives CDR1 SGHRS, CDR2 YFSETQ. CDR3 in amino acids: CASSLAGWDEQFF. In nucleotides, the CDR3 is TGCGCCAGCAGCTTGGCAGGTTGGGATGAGCAGTTCTTC.

The CDR3: CASRTTSGGAAETQYF. The CDR3 bases are TGTGCCAGCAGGACGACCAGCGGGGGGGCAGCAGAGACCCAGTACTTC. The chain couples TRBV2 to TRBJ2-5; 10 bases line up with TRBD2. The junction had 11 bases not matched to a gene; V was cut back by 6 bases and J by 4 bases. The CDR3 runs 16 residues. Germline CDR1 reads SNHLY; CDR2 reads FYNNEI.

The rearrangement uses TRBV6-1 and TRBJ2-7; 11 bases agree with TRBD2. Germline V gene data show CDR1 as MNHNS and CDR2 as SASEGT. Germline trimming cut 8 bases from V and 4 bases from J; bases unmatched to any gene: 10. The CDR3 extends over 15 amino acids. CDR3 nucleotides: TGTGCCAGCTGCCTCCGACTAGCGGGGAGTTACGAGCAGTACTTC. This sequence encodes CASCLRLAGSYEQYF.

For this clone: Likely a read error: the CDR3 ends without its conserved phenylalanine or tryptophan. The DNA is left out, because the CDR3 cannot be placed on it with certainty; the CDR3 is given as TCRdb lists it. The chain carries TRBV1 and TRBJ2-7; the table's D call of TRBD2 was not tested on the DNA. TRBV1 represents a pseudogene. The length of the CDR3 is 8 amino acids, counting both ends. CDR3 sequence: CTSSQFSL.

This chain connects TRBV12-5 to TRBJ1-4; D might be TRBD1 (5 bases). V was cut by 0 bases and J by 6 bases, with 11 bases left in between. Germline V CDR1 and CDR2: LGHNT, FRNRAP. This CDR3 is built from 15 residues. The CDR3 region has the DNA TGTGCTAGTGGTTTGGTATCAGGGCGGGATGAAAAACTGTTTTTT. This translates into CASGLVSGRDEKLFF.

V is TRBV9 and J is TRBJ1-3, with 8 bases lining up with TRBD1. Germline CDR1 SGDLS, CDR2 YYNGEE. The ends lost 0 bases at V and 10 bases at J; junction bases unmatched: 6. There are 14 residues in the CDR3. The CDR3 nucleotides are TGTGCCAGCAGCGTAGTACAGGGGGGAGGGACCATATATTTT. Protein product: CASSVVQGGGTIYF.